The 27 T cell receptor beta chains listed next were all sequenced from one sample in a study of T cells after posttransplantation cyclophosphamide. The repertoire was sequenced with immunoSEQ multiplex PCR; TCRdb's copy has only in-frame clones and lacks some. The data contain some 9,400 clones, roughly 98% of them seen just once; the ten biggest clones take up approximately 0.25%. Cells defined as naive were viable CD3+CD4+ or CD3+CD8+ and CCR7+CD45RA+CD45RO-CD95-CD27+CD28+. Material for sequencing was naive CD4+ T cells sorted from PBMCs. The receptors derive from a woman aged 55-70 years in good health, CMV-negative, and a related stem cell transplant donor.

In this sample, this clone turned up once. V gene TRBV7-9 combines with J gene TRBJ2-1; 12 bases map to TRBD2. The V and J ends lost 6 bases and 2 bases, in that order; junction bases with no gene match: 5. The germline V gene has CDR1 SEHNR and CDR2 FQNEAQ (reference sequence). CDR3 length: 16 amino acids. The CDR3 sequence: CASRLAGGPAYNEQFF. The CDR3 DNA follows: TGTGCCAGCAGGCTAGCGGGAGGGCCGGCCTACAATGAGCAGTTCTTC.

The CDR3 DNA sequence: TGTGCCAGCAGCCCCAGTACAGATACGCAGTATTTT. Translation: CASSPSTDTQYF. This chain links TRBV7-2 with TRBJ2-3, with no clear D. V was pared by 5 bases and J by 3 bases, with 6 bases between. CDR3 length: 12 residues. Germline V lookup: CDR1 SGHTA, CDR2 FQGNSA.

The rearrangement joins TRBV7-3 to TRBJ2-2; 8 bases align to TRBD2. V trimming: 5 bases; J trimming: 2 bases; junction bases outside the gene matches: 7. In germline, CDR1 is SGHTA, CDR2 FQGTGA. The CDR3 spans 16 residues. The CDR3 DNA follows: TGTGCCAGCAGCCACACTAGCGGAGAAAACACCGGGGAGCTGTTTTTT. It yields the protein CASSHTSGENTGELFF.

The V and J genes are TRBV9 and TRBJ1-1; D might be TRBD1 (5 bases). The CDR3 length is 15 residues. Trimming removed 3 bases at V and 0 bases at J, with 12 bases between. Germline loops: CDR1 SGDLS, CDR2 YYNGEE. CDR3 bases: TGTGCCAGCAGCGCCCTTGGACAACTGAACACTGAAGCTTTCTTT. Protein: CASSALGQLNTEAFF.

V and J are TRBV30 and TRBJ1-2; D is uncertain. Germline V lookup: CDR1 GTSNPN, CDR2 SVGIG (reference sequence). This CDR3 contains 11 residues. V lost 5 bases and J 3 bases, leaving 7 bases between the germline ends. The CDR3 DNA is TGTGCCTGGGGCGGCGACTATGGCTACACCTTC. This translates into CAWGGDYGYTF. Full variable domain (rest looked up from reference TRBV30 and TRBJ1-2): SQTIHQWPATLVQPVGSPLSLECTVEGTSNPNLYWYRQAAGRGLQLLFYSVGIGQISSEVPQNLSASRPQDRQFILSSKKLLLSDSGFYLCAWGGDYGYTFGSGTRLTVV.

Turning to this clone: The germline gene is not matched at one end of the junction; a read error may be the cause. Other DNA sequences in this sample translate to the same CDR3. The genes are TRBV6-1 and TRBJ1-6; D remains unclear. Looked up from germline, CDR1 is MNHNS and CDR2 is SASEGT. This CDR3 spans 15 amino acids. This CDR3 reads CASTLLGLYNSPLHF. CDR3 in DNA: TGTGCCAGCACCCTCCTAGGCCTATATAATTCCCCCCTCCACTTT.

The chain recombines TRBV5-1 with TRBJ1-3; D is possibly TRBD1 (6 bases). Germline assignment: CDR1 SGHRS and CDR2 YFSETQ. This CDR3 has 16 residues. Trimming took off 0 bases at V and 0 bases at J, with 10 bases between the two ends. The CDR3 sequence: CASSLEGTSSGNTIYF. The CDR3 bases are TGCGCCAGCAGCTTGGAGGGGACAAGCTCTGGAAACACCATATATTTT.

In this sample, this clone turned up once. The V call is TRBV5-5, the J call TRBJ2-2, with D maybe TRBD1 (5 bases). CDR1 and CDR2 from the germline V gene are SGHKS and YYEKEE (reference sequence). The CDR3 totals 16 residues. V lost 0 bases to trimming and J lost 2 bases, with 11 bases between them. CDR3 amino acids: CASSLVSGLNTGELFF. The CDR3 bases are TGTGCCAGCAGCTTGGTTTCAGGGCTCAACACCGGGGAGCTGTTTTTT.

The gene calls are TRBV19 and TRBJ1-1; D gene uncertain. CDR1 and CDR2 from the germline V gene are LNHDA and SQIVND (reference sequence). CDR3 size: 14 residues. Trimming cost V 4 bases and J 5 bases, with 14 bases left between them. The CDR3 DNA follows: TGTGCCAGTAGTACCCCGGGAGGACGGACTGAAGCTTTCTTT. This translates into CASSTPGGRTEAFF.

The rearrangement joins TRBV7-2 to TRBJ2-1; D may be TRBD2 (7 bases). The germline V gene has CDR1 SGHTA and CDR2 FQGNSA. The V end was cut by 1 base, the J end by 1 base, with 11 bases between. This CDR3 is 16 amino acids long. This CDR3 is CASSLGGGASYNEQFF. For the CDR3, the DNA is TGTGCCAGCAGCTTAGGAGGGGGGGCGTCCTACAATGAGCAGTTCTTC.

V gene TRBV5-1 combines with J gene TRBJ2-4; D is unresolved. Germline V gene sequence: CDR1 SGHRS, CDR2 YFSETQ. The CDR3 sequence is 11 residues long. With 6 bases removed from V and 6 bases from J, the gap between germline ends came to 7 bases. In DNA, the CDR3 is TGCGCCAGCAAATCGGGAAACATTCAGTACTTC. Its protein product is CASKSGNIQYF.

This rearrangement joins TRBV5-4 to TRBJ1-1; D may be TRBD1 (6 bases). CDR3 length: 16 amino acids. The V end was cut by 3 bases, the J end by 1 base, with 16 bases between. The germline CDR1 and CDR2 sequences are SGHNT and YYREEE (reference sequence). CDR3 nucleotides: TGTGCCAGCAGCTCTACGAGGGGGACAAAGAACACTGAAGCTTTCTTT. This gives the protein CASSSTRGTKNTEAFF.

The chain carries TRBV5-4 and TRBJ2-7; TRBD2 matches at 13 bases. V lost 4 bases, J lost 4 bases, and 2 bases stayed unmatched. This CDR3 spans 14 amino acids. Germline CDR1 and CDR2: SGHNT and YYREEE (reference sequence). The CDR3 here is CASSTSGRAYEQYF. The CDR3 nucleotides read TGTGCCAGCAGCACTAGCGGGAGGGCTTACGAGCAGTACTTC.

This chain links TRBV6-5 with TRBJ1-2, with 9 bases aligning to TRBD1. Germline V lookup: CDR1 MNHEY, CDR2 SVGAGI. J lost 7 bases, V lost 6 bases, and 6 bases had no gene match. The CDR3 consists of 13 residues. The CDR3 sequence is CASSRDRVGGYTF. The CDR3 DNA follows: TGTGCCAGCAGCCGGGACAGGGTGGGTGGCTACACCTTC.

In this sample, this clone turned up a few times. This sequence joins TRBV27 and TRBJ1-4, with a weak D call TRBD1 (5 bases). V lost 3 bases, J lost 7 bases, and 12 bases lay in between. This CDR3 comprises 14 residues. In germline, CDR1 is MNHEY, CDR2 SMNVEV (reference sequence). The CDR3 sequence is CASSFTGVGEKLFF. The CDR3 DNA follows: TGTGCCAGCAGTTTCACGGGGGTTGGTGAAAAACTGTTTTTT. Using reference TRBV27 and TRBJ1-4 for the parts outside the CDR3, the full variable domain is EAQVTQNPRYLITVTGKKLTVTCSQNMNHEYMSWYRQDPGLGLRQIYYSMNVEVTDKGDVPEGYKVSRKEKRNFPLILESPSPNQTSLYFCASSFTGVGEKLFFGSGTQLSVL.

V usage is TRBV19 and J usage is TRBJ2-2; D might be TRBD1 (6 bases). Trimming stripped 5 bases from V and 4 bases from J, with 11 bases between. Germline V CDR1 and CDR2: LNHDA, SQIVND (reference sequence). The CDR3 sequence is 14 residues long. The CDR3 coding sequence is TGTGCCAGTAGTTCTCCGACAGGCACCGGGGAGCTGTTTTTT. Translated, it gives CASSSPTGTGELFF.

DNA of the CDR3: TGTGCCAGCAGCTTAGGGGCAGGCGTCGATATATACAATGAGCAGTTCTTC. Encoded protein: CASSLGAGVDIYNEQFF. This rearrangement joins TRBV7-9 to TRBJ2-1, with unresolved D. V lost 1 base to trimming and J lost 4 bases, with 17 bases between them. CDR1 and CDR2 (germline): SEHNR, FQNEAQ (reference sequence). CDR3 length: 17 amino acids.

The chain has TRBV28 and TRBJ1-2, with a possible D match to TRBD1 (5 bases). V dropped 6 bases and J dropped 4 bases, with 24 bases sitting between them. Germline V gene data show CDR1 as MDHEN and CDR2 as SYDVKM. The CDR3 is made up of 17 amino acids. The CDR3 is CASSSAGRVFGGYGYTF. CDR3 sequence (DNA): TGTGCCAGCAGCTCCGCGGGCAGGGTCTTCGGGGGCTATGGCTACACCTTC.

This chain links TRBV4-2 with TRBJ1-4; unclear D gene. The V and J ends lost 0 bases and 2 bases respectively, with 4 bases between them. Germline loops: CDR1 LGHNA, CDR2 YNFKEQ. The length of the CDR3 is 14 residues. The CDR3 here is CASSQELTNEKLFF. The CDR3 nucleotides read TGTGCCAGCAGCCAAGAACTGACTAATGAAAAACTGTTTTTT.

V gene TRBV27 combines with J gene TRBJ2-1; D possibly corresponds to TRBD1 (5 bases). With 6 bases removed from V and 6 bases from J, the gap between germline ends came to 12 bases. This CDR3 region has 13 residues. CDR1 and CDR2 (germline): MNHEY, SMNVEV (reference sequence). The CDR3 loop is CASRGRPGNEQFF. DNA of the CDR3: TGTGCCAGCAGGGGGCGTCCTGGCAATGAGCAGTTCTTC.

This chain joins TRBV27 and TRBJ2-3; TRBD2 agrees at 12 bases. CDR1 is MNHEY, CDR2 SMNVEV, per germline (reference sequence). Trimming took 6 bases from V and 4 from J; bases not matched to a gene: 5. The CDR3 runs 15 residues. The CDR3 sequence is CASSESSGRADTQYF. CDR3 DNA: TGTGCCAGCAGCGAATCTAGCGGGAGGGCAGATACGCAGTATTTT.

The rearrangement uses TRBV30 and TRBJ2-1; perhaps TRBD2 as D (5 bases). In germline, CDR1 is GTSNPN, CDR2 SVGIG (reference sequence). V shed 0 bases and J shed 8 bases, with 17 bases lying between them. The CDR3 totals 15 residues. CDR3 sequence: CAWSVPRSGRDEQFF. The DNA for the CDR3 is TGTGCCTGGAGTGTACCAAGGAGCGGTAGGGATGAGCAGTTCTTC.

V is TRBV5-1 and J is TRBJ1-4; TRBD1 aligns across 8 bases. From germline, CDR1 is SGHRS and CDR2 YFSETQ. The CDR3 extends over 14 amino acids. V trimming: 7 bases; J trimming: 7 bases; junction bases outside the gene matches: 9. This CDR3 reads CASGTGGQGEKLFF. CDR3 coding DNA: TGCGCCAGCGGAACAGGGGGTCAAGGTGAAAAACTGTTTTTT.

The rearrangement uses TRBV9 and TRBJ2-3; 13 bases align to TRBD2. Germline V gene sequence: CDR1 SGDLS, CDR2 YYNGEE. Trimming cost V 5 bases and J 2 bases; bases outside gene matches: 5. This CDR3 comprises 16 residues. CDR3 nucleotide sequence: TGTGCCAGCAGTTGGACTAGCGGGGGCCCCACAGATACGCAGTATTTT. Its protein product is CASSWTSGGPTDTQYF.

About this clone: At one end the junction does not follow the germline gene, possibly because of a read error. The sample holds other DNA sequences that translate to the same CDR3. This chain connects TRBV6-1 to TRBJ1-6; TRBD1 matches 7 bases. CDR1 and CDR2 from the germline V gene are MNHNS and SASEGT. This CDR3 has 16 residues. The CDR3 nucleotides are TGTGCCAGCAGTGCAGGGGGATGGGTCCCGAATTCCCCCCTCCACTTT. Translating gives CASSAGGWVPNSPLHF.

This rearrangement joins TRBV21-1 to TRBJ2-5; the table names TRBD2, a call not compared with the DNA. TRBV21-1 is described as a pseudogene. The CDR3 sequence is 13 residues long. This CDR3 reads CASRPRGLETQYF. CDR3 sequence (DNA): TGTGCCAGCCGTCCTCGGGGGTTGGAGACCCAGTACTTC.

The chain recombines TRBV7-2 with TRBJ2-1, with 16 bases matching TRBD2. V was clipped by 2 bases and J by 2 bases; unmatched bases: 6. The CDR3 length is 19 residues. Germline V gene lookup returns CDR1 SGHTA and CDR2 FQGNSA. This chain's CDR3 is CASSLMAGTSGRAYNEQFF. The CDR3 region has the DNA TGTGCCAGCAGCTTAATGGCGGGGACTAGCGGGAGGGCCTACAATGAGCAGTTCTTC.